This T cell receptor (beta chain) is from a study of cytomegalovirus exposure and HLA in healthy donors. The germline CDR1 and CDR2 sequences are SEHNR and FQNEAQ (reference sequence). The CDR3 extends over 14 amino acids. V lost 3 bases to trimming and J lost 8 bases, with 14 bases between them. PCR employed 60 Vbeta and 13 Jbeta primers. The table came from immunoSEQ multiplex PCR; TCRdb's copy has only in-frame clones and leaves some out. The repertoire has about 40,000 clones, roughly 89% of them found once; the top ten carry 10% to 12%. The TCR was taken from a woman aged 35 to 49 in good health and CMV-seropositive. V usage is TRBV7-9 and J usage is TRBJ1-5, with D possibly matching TRBD1 (6 bases). Sequencing was carried out using PBMCs. The CDR3 protein is CASSFGQGWEPQHF. CDR3 nucleotides: TGTGCCAGCAGCTTCGGGCAGGGGTGGGAGCCCCAGCATTTT.